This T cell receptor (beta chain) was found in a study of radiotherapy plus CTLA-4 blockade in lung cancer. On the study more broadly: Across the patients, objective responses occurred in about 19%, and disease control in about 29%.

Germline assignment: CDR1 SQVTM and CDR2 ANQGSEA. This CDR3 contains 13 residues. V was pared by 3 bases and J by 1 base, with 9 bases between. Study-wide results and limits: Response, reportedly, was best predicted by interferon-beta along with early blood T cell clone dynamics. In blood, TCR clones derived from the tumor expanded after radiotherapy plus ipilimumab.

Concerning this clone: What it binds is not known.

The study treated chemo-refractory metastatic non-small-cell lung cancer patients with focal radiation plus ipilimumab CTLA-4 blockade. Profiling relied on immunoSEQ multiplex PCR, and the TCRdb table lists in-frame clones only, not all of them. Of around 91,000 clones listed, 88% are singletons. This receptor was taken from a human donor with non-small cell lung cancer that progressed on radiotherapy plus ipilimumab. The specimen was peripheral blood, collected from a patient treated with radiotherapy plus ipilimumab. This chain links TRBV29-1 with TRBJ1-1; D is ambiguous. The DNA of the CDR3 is TGCAGCGTTGACGGGCAGGCGAACACTGAAGCTTTCTTT. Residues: CSVDGQANTEAFF.